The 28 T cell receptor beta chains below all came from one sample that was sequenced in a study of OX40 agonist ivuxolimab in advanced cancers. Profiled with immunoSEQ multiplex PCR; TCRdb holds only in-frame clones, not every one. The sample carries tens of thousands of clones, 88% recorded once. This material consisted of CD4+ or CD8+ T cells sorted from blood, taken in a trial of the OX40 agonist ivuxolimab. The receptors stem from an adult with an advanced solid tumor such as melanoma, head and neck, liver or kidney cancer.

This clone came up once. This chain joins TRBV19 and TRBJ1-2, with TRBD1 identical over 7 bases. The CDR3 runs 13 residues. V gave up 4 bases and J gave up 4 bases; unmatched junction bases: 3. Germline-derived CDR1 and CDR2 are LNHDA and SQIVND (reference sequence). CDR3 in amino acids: CASSTRDSYGYTF. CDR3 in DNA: TGTGCCAGTAGTACCCGGGACAGCTATGGCTACACCTTC.

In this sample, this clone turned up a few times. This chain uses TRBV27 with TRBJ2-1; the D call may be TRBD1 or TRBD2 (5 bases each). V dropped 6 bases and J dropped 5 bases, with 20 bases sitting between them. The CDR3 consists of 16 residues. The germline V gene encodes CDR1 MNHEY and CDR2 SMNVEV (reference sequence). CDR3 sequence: CASSLTGWGPHNEQFF. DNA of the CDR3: TGTGCCAGCAGCCTTACGGGCTGGGGACCCCACAATGAGCAGTTCTTC.

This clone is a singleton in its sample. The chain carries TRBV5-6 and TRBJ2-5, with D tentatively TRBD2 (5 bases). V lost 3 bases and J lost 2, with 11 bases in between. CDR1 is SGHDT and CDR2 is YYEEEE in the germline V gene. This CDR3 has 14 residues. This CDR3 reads CASSSGLGQETQYF. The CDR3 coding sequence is TGTGCCAGCAGCTCGGGGTTAGGGCAAGAGACCCAGTACTTC.

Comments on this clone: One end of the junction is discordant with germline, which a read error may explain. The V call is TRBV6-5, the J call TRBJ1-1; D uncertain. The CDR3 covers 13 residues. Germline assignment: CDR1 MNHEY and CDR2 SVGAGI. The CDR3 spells CASSYMGNAEAFF. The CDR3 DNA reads TGTGCCAGCAGTTATATGGGGAACGCTGAAGCTTTCTTT.

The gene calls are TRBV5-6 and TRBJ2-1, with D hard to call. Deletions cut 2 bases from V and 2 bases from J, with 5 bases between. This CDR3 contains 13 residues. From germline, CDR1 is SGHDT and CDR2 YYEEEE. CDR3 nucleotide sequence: TGTGCCAGCAGCTTTACTGCCTACAATGAGCAGTTCTTC. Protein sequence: CASSFTAYNEQFF.

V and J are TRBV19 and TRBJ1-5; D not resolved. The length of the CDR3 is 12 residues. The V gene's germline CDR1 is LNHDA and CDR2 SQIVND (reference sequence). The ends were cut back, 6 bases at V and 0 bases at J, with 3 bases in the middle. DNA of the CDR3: TGTGCCAGTAGACTTAGCAATCAGCCCCAGCATTTT. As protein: CASRLSNQPQHF.

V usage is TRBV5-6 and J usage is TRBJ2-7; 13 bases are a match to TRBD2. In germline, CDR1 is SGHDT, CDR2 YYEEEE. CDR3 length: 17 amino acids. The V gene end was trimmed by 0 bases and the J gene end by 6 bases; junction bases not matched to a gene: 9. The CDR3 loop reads CASSLGTSGSTRSEQYF. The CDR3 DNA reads TGTGCCAGCAGCTTGGGGACTAGCGGGAGCACCCGTAGCGAGCAGTACTTC.

CDR3 DNA: TGTGCTAGTGGTTTGGTACTCGGGACACAGCAAGAGACCCAGTACTTC. This codes for CASGLVLGTQQETQYF. The chain employs TRBV12-5 and TRBJ2-5, with D possibly being TRBD1 (6 bases). This CDR3 region has 16 residues. The V end lost 0 bases, the J end lost 2 bases, and 13 bases lay between the germline ends. The germline V gene encodes CDR1 LGHNT and CDR2 FRNRAP.

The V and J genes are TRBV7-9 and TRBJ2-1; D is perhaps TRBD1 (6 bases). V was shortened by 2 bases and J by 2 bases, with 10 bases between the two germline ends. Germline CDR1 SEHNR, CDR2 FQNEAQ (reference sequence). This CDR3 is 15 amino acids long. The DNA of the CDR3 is TGTGCCAGCAGCTTATTTACAGGGCCCTACAATGAGCAGTTCTTC. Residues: CASSLFTGPYNEQFF.

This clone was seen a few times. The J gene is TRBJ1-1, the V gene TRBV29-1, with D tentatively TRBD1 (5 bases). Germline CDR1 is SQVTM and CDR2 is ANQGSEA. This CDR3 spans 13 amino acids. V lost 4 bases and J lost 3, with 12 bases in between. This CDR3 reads CSVGKGTYTEAFF. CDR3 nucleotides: TGCAGCGTTGGAAAGGGGACGTACACTGAAGCTTTCTTT.

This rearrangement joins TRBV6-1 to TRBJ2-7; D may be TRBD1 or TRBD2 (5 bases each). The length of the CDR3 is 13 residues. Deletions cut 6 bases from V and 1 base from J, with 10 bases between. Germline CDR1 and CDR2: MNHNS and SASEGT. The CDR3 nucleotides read TGTGCCAGCAGCCCGGGACCATCCTACGAGCAGTACTTC. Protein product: CASSPGPSYEQYF.

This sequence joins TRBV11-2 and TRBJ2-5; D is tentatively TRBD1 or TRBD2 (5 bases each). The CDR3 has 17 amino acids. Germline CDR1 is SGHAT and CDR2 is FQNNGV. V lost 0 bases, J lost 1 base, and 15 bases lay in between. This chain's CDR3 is CASSLDRWGYGQETQYF. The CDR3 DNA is TGTGCCAGCAGCTTAGATAGGTGGGGGTACGGCCAAGAGACCCAGTACTTC.

CDR3 in DNA: TGTGCCAGCAGCTTAACTAGGTCCTACGAGCAGTACTTC. The encoded protein is CASSLTRSYEQYF. The V call is TRBV11-3, the J call TRBJ2-7, with a weak D call TRBD2 (5 bases). The ends were cut back, 2 bases at V and 1 base at J, with 6 bases in the middle. Germline values: CDR1 SGHNT, CDR2 YENEEA. This CDR3 is 13 amino acids long.

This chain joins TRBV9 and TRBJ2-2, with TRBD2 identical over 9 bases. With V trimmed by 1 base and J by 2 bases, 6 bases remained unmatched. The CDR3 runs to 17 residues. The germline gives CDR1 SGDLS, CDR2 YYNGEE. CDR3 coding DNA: TGTGCCAGCAGCGTACCTCTAGCGGGACCTAACACCGGGGAGCTGTTTTTT. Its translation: CASSVPLAGPNTGELFF. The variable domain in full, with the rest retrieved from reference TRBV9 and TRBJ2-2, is DSGVTQTPKHLITATGQRVTLRCSPRSGDLSVYWYQQSLDQGLQFLIQYYNGEERAKGNILERFSAQQFPDLHSELNLSSLELGDSALYFCASSVPLAGPNTGELFFGEGSRLTVL.

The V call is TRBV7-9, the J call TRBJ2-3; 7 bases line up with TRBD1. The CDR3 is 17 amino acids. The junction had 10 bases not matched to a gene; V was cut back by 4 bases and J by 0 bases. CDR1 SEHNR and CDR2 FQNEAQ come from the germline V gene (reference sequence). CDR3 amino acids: CASSSSGQIGSTDTQYF. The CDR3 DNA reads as TGTGCCAGCAGCTCTTCGGGACAGATAGGAAGCACAGATACGCAGTATTTT.

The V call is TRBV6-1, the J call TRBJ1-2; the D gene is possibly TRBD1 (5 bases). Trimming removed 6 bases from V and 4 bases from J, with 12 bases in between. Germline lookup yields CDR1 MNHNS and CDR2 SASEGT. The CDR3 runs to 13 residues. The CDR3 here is CASSAGAVYGYTF. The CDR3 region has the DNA TGTGCCAGCAGCGCCGGGGCCGTCTATGGCTACACCTTC.

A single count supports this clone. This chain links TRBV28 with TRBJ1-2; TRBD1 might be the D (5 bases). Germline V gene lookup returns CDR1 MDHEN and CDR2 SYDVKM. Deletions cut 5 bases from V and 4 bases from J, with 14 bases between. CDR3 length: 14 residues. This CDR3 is CASSPQTGFYGYTF. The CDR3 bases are TGTGCCAGCAGTCCTCAAACAGGATTCTATGGCTACACCTTC.

In DNA form, the CDR3 reads TGTGCCAGCAGTACACAGGGGGCTGACGAAAAACTGTTTTTT. This sequence encodes CASSTQGADEKLFF. The rearrangement joins TRBV7-2 to TRBJ1-4, with TRBD1 matching 9 bases. Germline values: CDR1 SGHTA, CDR2 FQGNSA. The CDR3 spans 14 residues. V lost 6 bases to trimming and J lost 8 bases; unmatched junction nucleotides: 7.

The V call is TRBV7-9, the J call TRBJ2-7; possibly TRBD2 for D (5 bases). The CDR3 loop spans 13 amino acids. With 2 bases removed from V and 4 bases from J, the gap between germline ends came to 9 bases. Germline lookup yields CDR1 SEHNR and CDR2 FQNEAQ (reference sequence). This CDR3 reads CASSLPSGYEQYF. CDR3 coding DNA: TGTGCCAGCAGCTTACCCTCGGGGTACGAGCAGTACTTC.

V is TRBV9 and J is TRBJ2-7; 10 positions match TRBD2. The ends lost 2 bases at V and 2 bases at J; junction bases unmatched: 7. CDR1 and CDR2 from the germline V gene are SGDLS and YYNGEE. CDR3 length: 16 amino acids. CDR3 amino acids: CASSVGAGGSAYEQYF. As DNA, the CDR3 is TGTGCCAGCAGCGTCGGAGCGGGAGGGTCCGCCTACGAGCAGTACTTC. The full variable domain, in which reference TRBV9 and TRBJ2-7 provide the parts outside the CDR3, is DSGVTQTPKHLITATGQRVTLRCSPRSGDLSVYWYQQSLDQGLQFLIQYYNGEERAKGNILERFSAQQFPDLHSELNLSSLELGDSALYFCASSVGAGGSAYEQYFGPGTRLTVT.

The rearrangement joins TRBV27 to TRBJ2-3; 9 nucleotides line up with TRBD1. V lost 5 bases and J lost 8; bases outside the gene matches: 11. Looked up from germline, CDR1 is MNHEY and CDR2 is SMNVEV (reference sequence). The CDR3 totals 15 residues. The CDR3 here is CASSARQGVELTQYF. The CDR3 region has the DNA TGTGCCAGCAGTGCTCGACAGGGGGTCGAACTTACGCAGTATTTT.

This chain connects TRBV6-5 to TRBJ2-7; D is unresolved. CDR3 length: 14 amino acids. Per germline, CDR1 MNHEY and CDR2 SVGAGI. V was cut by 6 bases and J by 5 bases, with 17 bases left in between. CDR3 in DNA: TGTGCCAGCAGGGCCCCAGGAAACGTCCACGAGCAGTACTTC. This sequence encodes CASRAPGNVHEQYF.

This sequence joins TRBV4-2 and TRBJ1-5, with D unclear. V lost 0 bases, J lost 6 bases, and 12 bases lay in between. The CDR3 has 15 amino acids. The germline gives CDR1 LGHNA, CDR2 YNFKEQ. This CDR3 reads CASSQEAGVGQPQHF. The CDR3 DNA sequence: TGTGCCAGCAGCCAAGAGGCGGGAGTGGGTCAGCCCCAGCATTTT.

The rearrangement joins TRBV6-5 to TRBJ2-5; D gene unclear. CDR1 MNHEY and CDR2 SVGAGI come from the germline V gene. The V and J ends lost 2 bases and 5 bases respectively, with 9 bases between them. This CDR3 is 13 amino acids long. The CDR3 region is CASSYIKGETQYF. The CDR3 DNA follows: TGTGCCAGCAGTTACATTAAGGGCGAGACCCAGTACTTC.

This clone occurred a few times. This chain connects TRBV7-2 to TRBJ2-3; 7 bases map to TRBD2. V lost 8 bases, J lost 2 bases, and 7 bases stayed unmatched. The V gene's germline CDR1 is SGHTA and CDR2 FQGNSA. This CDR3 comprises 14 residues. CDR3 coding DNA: TGTGCCAGCGAAAGCGGGGTCCACACAGATACGCAGTATTTT. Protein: CASESGVHTDTQYF.

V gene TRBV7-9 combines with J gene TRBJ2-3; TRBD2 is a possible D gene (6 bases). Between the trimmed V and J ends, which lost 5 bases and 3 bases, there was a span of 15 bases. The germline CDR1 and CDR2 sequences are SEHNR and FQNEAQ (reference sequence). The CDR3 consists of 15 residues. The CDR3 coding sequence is TGTGCCAGCAGCCCCCCCCTTGGGGGGACAGATACGCAGTATTTT. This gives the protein CASSPPLGGTDTQYF.

The CDR3 region is CASSLFYRETQYF. The CDR3 coding sequence is TGTGCCAGCAGCTTGTTCTATAGAGAGACCCAGTACTTC. J is TRBJ2-5 and V is TRBV5-8; D is undetermined. V was pared by 1 base and J by 4 bases, with 8 bases between. The CDR3 totals 13 residues. The germline V gene encodes CDR1 SGHTS and CDR2 YDEGEE.

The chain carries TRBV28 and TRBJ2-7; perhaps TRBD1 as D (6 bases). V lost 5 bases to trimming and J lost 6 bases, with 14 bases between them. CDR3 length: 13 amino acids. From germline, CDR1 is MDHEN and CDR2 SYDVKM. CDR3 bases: TGTGCCAGCAGTAAGACCAGGGGATTCGAGCAGTACTTC. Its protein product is CASSKTRGFEQYF.